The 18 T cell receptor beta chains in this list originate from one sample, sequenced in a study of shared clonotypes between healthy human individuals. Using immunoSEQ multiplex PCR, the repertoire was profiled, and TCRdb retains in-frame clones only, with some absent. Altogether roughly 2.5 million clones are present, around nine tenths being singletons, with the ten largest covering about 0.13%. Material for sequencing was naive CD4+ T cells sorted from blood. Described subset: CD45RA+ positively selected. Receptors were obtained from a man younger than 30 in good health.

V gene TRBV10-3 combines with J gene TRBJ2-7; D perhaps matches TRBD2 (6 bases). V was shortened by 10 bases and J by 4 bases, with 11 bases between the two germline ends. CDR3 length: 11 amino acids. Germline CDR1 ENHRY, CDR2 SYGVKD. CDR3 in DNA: TGTGCCACCGCGGAGGGGTACGAGCAGTACTTC. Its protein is CATAEGYEQYF.

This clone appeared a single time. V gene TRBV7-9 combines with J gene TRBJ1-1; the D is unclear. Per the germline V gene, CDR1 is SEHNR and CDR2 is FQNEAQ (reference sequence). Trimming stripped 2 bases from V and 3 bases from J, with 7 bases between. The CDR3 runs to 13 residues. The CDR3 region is CASSLLRDTEAFF. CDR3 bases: TGTGCCAGCAGCTTACTGAGGGACACTGAAGCTTTCTTT.

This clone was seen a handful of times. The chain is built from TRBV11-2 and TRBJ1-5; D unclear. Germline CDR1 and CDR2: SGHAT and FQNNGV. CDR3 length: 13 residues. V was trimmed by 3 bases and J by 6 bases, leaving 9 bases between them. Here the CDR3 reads CASSFSVSQPQHF. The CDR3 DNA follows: TGTGCCAGCAGCTTTTCCGTCAGTCAGCCCCAGCATTTT.

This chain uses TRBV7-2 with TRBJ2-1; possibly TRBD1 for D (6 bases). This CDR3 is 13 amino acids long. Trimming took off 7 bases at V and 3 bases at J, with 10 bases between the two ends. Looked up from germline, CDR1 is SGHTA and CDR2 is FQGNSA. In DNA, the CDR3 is TGTGCCAGCACTCAAGGGGGCTACAATGAGCAGTTCTTC. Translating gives CASTQGGYNEQFF. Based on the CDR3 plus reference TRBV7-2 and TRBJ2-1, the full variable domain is GAGVSQSPSNKVTEKGKDVELRCDPISGHTALYWYRQSLGQGLEFLIYFQGNSAPDKSGLPSDRFSAERTGGSVSTLTIQRTQQEDSAVYLCASTQGGYNEQFFGPGTRLTVL.

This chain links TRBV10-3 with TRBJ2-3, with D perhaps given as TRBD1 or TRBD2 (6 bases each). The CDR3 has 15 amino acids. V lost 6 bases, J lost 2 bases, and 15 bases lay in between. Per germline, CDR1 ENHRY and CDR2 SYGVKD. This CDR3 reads CAISPGALHTDTQYF. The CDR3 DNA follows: TGTGCCATCAGCCCGGGGGCCTTACACACAGATACGCAGTATTTT.

The CDR3 DNA reads TGTGCCAGCAGCTTAGCGACCGGGTCGCCCTCCTACAATGAGCAGTTCTTC. Protein: CASSLATGSPSYNEQFF. The chain links TRBV7-2 to TRBJ2-1; D remains unclear. Germline-derived CDR1 and CDR2 are SGHTA and FQGNSA. Trimming cost V 0 bases and J 0 bases, with 12 bases left between them. CDR3 size: 17 residues.

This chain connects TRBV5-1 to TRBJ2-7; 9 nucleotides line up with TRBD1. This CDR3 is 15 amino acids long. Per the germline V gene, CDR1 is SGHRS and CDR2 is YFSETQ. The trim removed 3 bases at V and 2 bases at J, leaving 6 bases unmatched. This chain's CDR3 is CASSSWTGAPYEQYF. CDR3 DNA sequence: TGCGCCAGCAGCTCCTGGACAGGGGCTCCCTACGAGCAGTACTTC.

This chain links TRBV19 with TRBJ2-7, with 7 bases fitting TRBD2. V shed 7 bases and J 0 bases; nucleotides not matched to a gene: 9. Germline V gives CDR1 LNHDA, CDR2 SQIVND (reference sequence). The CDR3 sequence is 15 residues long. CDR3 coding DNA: TGTGCCAGTACAAGAAGCGGGGAGAGCTCCTACGAGCAGTACTTC. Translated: CASTRSGESSYEQYF. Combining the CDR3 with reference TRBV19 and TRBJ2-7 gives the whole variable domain DGGITQSPKYLFRKEGQNVTLSCEQNLNHDAMYWYRQDPGQGLRLIYYSQIVNDFQKGDIAEGYSVSREKKESFPLTVTSAQKNPTAFYLCASTRSGESSYEQYFGPGTRLTVT.

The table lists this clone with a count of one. The CDR3 reads CASSLGQGPLNTEAFF. The CDR3 region has the DNA TGTGCCAGCTCCCTCGGACAAGGCCCTTTGAACACTGAAGCTTTCTTT. V is TRBV18 and J is TRBJ1-1; D is possibly TRBD1 (5 bases). The CDR3 contains 16 residues. Per the germline V gene, CDR1 is KGHSH and CDR2 is LQKENI. The V end was cut by 6 bases, the J end by 0 bases, with 17 bases between.

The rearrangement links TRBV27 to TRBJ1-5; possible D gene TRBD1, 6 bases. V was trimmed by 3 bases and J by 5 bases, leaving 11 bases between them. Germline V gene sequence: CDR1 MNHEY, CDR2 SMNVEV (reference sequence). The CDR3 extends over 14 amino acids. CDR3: CASSLTGEDQPQHF. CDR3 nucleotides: TGTGCCAGCAGTTTGACAGGCGAGGATCAGCCCCAGCATTTT.

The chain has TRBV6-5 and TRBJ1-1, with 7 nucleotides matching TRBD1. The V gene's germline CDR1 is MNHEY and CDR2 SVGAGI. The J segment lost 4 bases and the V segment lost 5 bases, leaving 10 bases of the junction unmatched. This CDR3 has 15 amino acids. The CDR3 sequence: CASSPGDRATTEAFF. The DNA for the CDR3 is TGTGCCAGCAGTCCCGGGGACAGAGCGACCACTGAAGCTTTCTTT.

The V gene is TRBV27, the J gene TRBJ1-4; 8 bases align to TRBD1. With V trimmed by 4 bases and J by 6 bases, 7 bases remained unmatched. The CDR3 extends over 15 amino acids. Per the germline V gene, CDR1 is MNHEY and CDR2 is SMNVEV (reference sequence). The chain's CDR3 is CASSSRTGWDEKLFF. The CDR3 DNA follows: TGTGCCAGCAGTTCACGGACAGGGTGGGATGAAAAACTGTTTTTT.

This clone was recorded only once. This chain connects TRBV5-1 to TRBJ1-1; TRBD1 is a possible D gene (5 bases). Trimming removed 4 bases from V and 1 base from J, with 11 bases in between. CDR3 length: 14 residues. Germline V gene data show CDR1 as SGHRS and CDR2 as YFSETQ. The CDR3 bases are TGCGCCAGCAGCACAAACGGGGGGAACACTGAAGCTTTCTTT. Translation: CASSTNGGNTEAFF. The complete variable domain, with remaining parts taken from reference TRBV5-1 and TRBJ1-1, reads KAGVTQTPRYLIKTRGQQVTLSCSPISGHRSVSWYQQTPGQGLQFLFEYFSETQRNKGNFPGRFSGRQFSNSRSEMNVSTLELGDSALYLCASSTNGGNTEAFFGQGTRLTVV.

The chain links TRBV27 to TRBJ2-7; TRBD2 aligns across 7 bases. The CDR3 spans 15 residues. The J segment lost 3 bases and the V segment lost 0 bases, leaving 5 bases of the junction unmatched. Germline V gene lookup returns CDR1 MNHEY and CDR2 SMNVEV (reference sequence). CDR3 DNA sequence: TGTGCCAGCAGTTTATCACTAGCGTCGGGCTACGAGCAGTACTTC. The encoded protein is CASSLSLASGYEQYF.

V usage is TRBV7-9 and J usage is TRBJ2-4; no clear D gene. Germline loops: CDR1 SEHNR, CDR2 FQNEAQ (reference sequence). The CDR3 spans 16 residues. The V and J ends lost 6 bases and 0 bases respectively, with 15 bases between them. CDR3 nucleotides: TGTGCCAGCAGTCTAATGGGTTTCCTAGCCAAAAACATTCAGTACTTC. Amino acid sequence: CASSLMGFLAKNIQYF.

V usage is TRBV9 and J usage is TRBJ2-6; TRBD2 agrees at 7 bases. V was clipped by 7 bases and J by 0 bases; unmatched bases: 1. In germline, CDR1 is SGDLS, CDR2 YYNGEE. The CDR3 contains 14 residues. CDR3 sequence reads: CASERDSGANVLTF. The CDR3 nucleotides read TGTGCCAGCGAGCGGGACTCTGGGGCCAACGTCCTGACTTTC.

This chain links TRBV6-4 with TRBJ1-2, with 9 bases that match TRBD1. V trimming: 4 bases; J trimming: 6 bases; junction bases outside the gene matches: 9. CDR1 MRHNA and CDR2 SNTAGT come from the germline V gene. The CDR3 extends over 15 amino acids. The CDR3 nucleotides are TGTGCCAGCAGTGCCAAGGACAGGGGAGAAGATGGCTACACCTTC. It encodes CASSAKDRGEDGYTF.

This CDR3 is CASRRDHRGQGEQYF. CDR3 DNA: TGTGCCAGCAGACGTGACCACAGGGGTCAGGGCGAGCAGTACTTC. This chain uses TRBV5-6 with TRBJ2-7; 7 bases line up with TRBD1. The CDR3 has 15 amino acids. The germline V gene encodes CDR1 SGHDT and CDR2 YYEEEE. The trim removed 5 bases at V and 6 bases at J, leaving 14 bases unmatched.